This T cell receptor (beta chain) was sequenced in a study of T cells in tumors after PD-1 blockade. The CDR3 sequence is 14 residues long. V lost 4 bases to trimming and J lost 2 bases, with 9 bases between them. Germline V CDR1 and CDR2: MGHRA, YSYEKL. The method was immunoSEQ multiplex PCR; TCRdb's version includes in-frame clones alone and lacks a portion of them. The sample has around 21,000 clones, 65% to 85% seen once. This material consisted of PBMCs, taken after anti-PD-1 therapy. The sequence came from a human donor with advanced basal cell or squamous cell carcinoma (not recorded which). The V and J genes are TRBV4-1 and TRBJ2-1; D uncertain. The CDR3 loop reads CASSLLGAYNEQFF. The CDR3 DNA sequence: TGCGCCAGCAGCCTCCTCGGTGCCTACAATGAGCAGTTCTTC.